These 25 T cell receptor beta chains came from one sample sequenced in a study of blood T cell repertoires in COVID-19 (dated by TCRdb to 2020 to 2022). The library was generated by the immunoSEQ multiplex PCR assay. TCRdb stores this immuneACCESS table with in-frame sequences only. Part of the clones is absent; in the studies checked, under half of the shortfall reflects unresolved V genes, and no reason is known for the rest. The table for this sample lists around 56,000 clones; around 92% of them were counted only once. Of the sample, about a fifth falls within the top ten clones. The material sequenced was peripheral blood. The receptors were gathered from a human donor in a cohort sampled during active COVID-19.

In nucleotides, the CDR3 is TGTGCCAGTAGTATAGGGGGACAGGGGTTAGAGACCCAGTACTTC. This encodes CASSIGGQGLETQYF. The V call is TRBV19, the J call TRBJ2-5; the match to TRBD1 covers 10 bases. Losses at the gene ends were 1 base for V and 4 bases for J; bases not matched to a gene: 3. Per germline, CDR1 LNHDA and CDR2 SQIVND (reference sequence). This CDR3 region has 15 residues.

This rearrangement joins TRBV12-3 or TRBV12-4 to TRBJ2-2; no firm D call. This CDR3 has 13 residues. Deletions cut 3 bases from V and 6 bases from J, with 8 bases between. CDR3 loop: CASSFAGPGELFF. The CDR3 DNA reads TGTGCCAGCAGTTTCGCCGGTCCCGGGGAGCTGTTTTTT.

V usage is TRBV29-1 and J usage is TRBJ1-4, with D perhaps TRBD1 (5 bases). V lost 6 bases and J 6 bases, leaving 14 bases between the germline ends. CDR3 length: 13 amino acids. Germline lookup yields CDR1 SQVTM and CDR2 ANQGSEA. This chain's CDR3 is CSVARQYDEKLFF. CDR3 DNA sequence: TGCAGCGTCGCTAGACAGTACGATGAAAAACTGTTTTTT.

This chain connects TRBV10-3 to TRBJ1-5; TRBD1 agrees at 9 bases. The CDR3 sequence is 14 residues long. Trimming took 3 bases from V and 12 from J; bases not matched to a gene: 9. Looked up from germline, CDR1 is ENHRY and CDR2 is SYGVKD. CDR3 sequence reads: CAISDPARGQGQHF. The CDR3 DNA reads as TGTGCCATCAGTGACCCCGCGAGGGGACAGGGCCAGCATTTT.

The chain joins TRBV18 to TRBJ1-4; unclear D gene. Germline CDR1 is KGHSH and CDR2 is LQKENI. Trimming shortened V by 2 bases and J by 2 bases, and 6 bases separated the two germline ends. The CDR3 contains 14 residues. CDR3 residues: CASSPGATNEKLFF. The CDR3 DNA sequence: TGTGCCAGCTCACCAGGAGCGACTAATGAAAAACTGTTTTTT. Full variable domain (rest looked up from reference TRBV18 and TRBJ1-4): NAGVMQNPRHLVRRRGQEARLRCSPMKGHSHVYWYRQLPEEGLKFMVYLQKENIIDESGMPKERFSAEFPKEGPSILRIQQVVRGDSAAYFCASSPGATNEKLFFGSGTQLSVL.

V gene TRBV5-1 combines with J gene TRBJ1-5; no clear D. CDR1 is SGHRS, CDR2 YFSETQ, per germline. The CDR3 runs to 14 residues. V lost 2 bases, J lost 2 bases, and 8 bases lay in between. This CDR3 is CASSFEGGNQPQHF. The CDR3 DNA follows: TGCGCCAGCAGCTTCGAGGGAGGCAATCAGCCCCAGCATTTT.

This clone is a singleton in its sample. The chain recombines TRBV7-9 with TRBJ2-1; a weak D match, TRBD2 (5 bases). The CDR3 length is 17 residues. V lost 7 bases, J lost 0 bases, and 19 bases lay in between. Germline CDR1 reads SEHNR; CDR2 reads FQNEAQ (reference sequence). The CDR3 here is CASTTTDSTSSYNEQFF. The CDR3 nucleotides are TGTGCCAGCACCACCACTGATTCTACTAGCTCCTACAATGAGCAGTTCTTC. Complete variable domain (other parts from reference TRBV7-9 and TRBJ2-1): DTGVSQNPRHKITKRGQNVTFRCDPISEHNRLYWYRQTLGQGPEFLTYFQNEAQLEKSRLLSDRFSAERPKGSFSTLEIQRTEQGDSAMYLCASTTTDSTSSYNEQFFGPGTRLTVL.

The rearrangement joins TRBV10-3 to TRBJ1-1; D not resolved. Germline V gives CDR1 ENHRY, CDR2 SYGVKD. CDR3 length equals 20 residues. V was cut by 0 bases and J by 1 base, with 24 bases left in between. CDR3 in amino acids: CAISESSFALVLRGNTEAFF. CDR3 in DNA: TGTGCCATCAGTGAGTCGTCTTTCGCCTTGGTGTTGCGGGGGAACACTGAAGCTTTCTTT.

V usage is TRBV9 and J usage is TRBJ2-7, with D possibly being TRBD2 (6 bases). The CDR3 extends over 15 amino acids. The germline CDR1 and CDR2 sequences are SGDLS and YYNGEE. The V gene lost 5 bases and the J gene lost 0 bases, with 15 bases spanning the gap. In DNA form, the CDR3 reads TGTGCCAGCAGTCCGGGACTGATCTCCTCCTACGAGCAGTACTTC. This codes for CASSPGLISSYEQYF. Looking up the rest from reference TRBV9 and TRBJ2-7 gives the full variable domain: DSGVTQTPKHLITATGQRVTLRCSPRSGDLSVYWYQQSLDQGLQFLIQYYNGEERAKGNILERFSAQQFPDLHSELNLSSLELGDSALYFCASSPGLISSYEQYFGPGTRLTVT.

This chain connects TRBV5-4 to TRBJ2-3; 10 bases map to TRBD2. The CDR3 runs to 15 residues. After removal of 4 bases from V and 1 base from J, the junction contained 3 bases not matched to a gene. Germline CDR1 reads SGHNT; CDR2 reads YYREEE (reference sequence). CDR3 DNA sequence: TGTGCCAGCAGCACCGGACTAGCGGGCACAGATACGCAGTATTTT. Protein product: CASSTGLAGTDTQYF.

The V and J genes are TRBV2 and TRBJ2-7; tentative D call: TRBD1 (6 bases). Germline lookup yields CDR1 SNHLY and CDR2 FYNNEI. This CDR3 has 14 amino acids. Trimming removed 4 bases from V and 1 base from J, with 11 bases in between. The CDR3 reads CASSVIRGSYEQYF. The CDR3 DNA reads as TGTGCCAGCAGTGTGATCAGGGGTTCCTACGAGCAGTACTTC. Supplemented by reference TRBV2 and TRBJ2-7, the full variable domain reads EPEVTQTPSHQVTQMGQEVILRCVPISNHLYFYWYRQILGQKVEFLVSFYNNEISEKSEIFDDQFSVERPDGSNFTLKIRSTKLEDSAMYFCASSVIRGSYEQYFGPGTRLTVT.

This chain uses TRBV30 with TRBJ1-5; D not certain. The CDR3 is made up of 13 amino acids. CDR1 and CDR2 (germline): GTSNPN, SVGIG (reference sequence). The V end lost 0 bases, the J end lost 6 bases, and 9 bases lay between the germline ends. The DNA for the CDR3 is TGTGCCTGGAGTGTAGAGGGAAGTCAGCCCCAGCATTTT. This encodes CAWSVEGSQPQHF.

The chain is built from TRBV7-2 and TRBJ2-7, with 8 bases fitting TRBD1. Germline CDR1 and CDR2: SGHTA and FQGNSA. After removal of 1 base from V and 4 bases from J, the junction contained 6 bases not matched to a gene. The CDR3 is 15 amino acids. The CDR3 here is CASSLGTGKKYEQYF. In DNA, the CDR3 is TGTGCCAGCAGCTTAGGGACAGGGAAAAAATACGAGCAGTACTTC.

The chain uses TRBV4-1 and TRBJ1-1; D is possibly TRBD1 (6 bases). Deletions cut 0 bases from V and 8 bases from J, with 16 bases between. The CDR3 has 15 residues. From germline, CDR1 is MGHRA and CDR2 YSYEKL. The chain's CDR3 is CASSQEPGEFGEAFF. The CDR3 bases are TGCGCCAGCAGCCAAGAGCCAGGGGAATTTGGCGAAGCTTTCTTT.

The chain has TRBV19 and TRBJ2-1; tentative D call: TRBD1 (6 bases). Trimming pared 5 bases from V and 3 bases from J, leaving 14 bases between. The CDR3 loop spans 15 amino acids. Germline-derived CDR1 and CDR2 are LNHDA and SQIVND (reference sequence). The CDR3 sequence is CASSAGQRNYNEQFF. The CDR3 coding sequence is TGTGCCAGTAGTGCCGGACAGCGCAACTACAATGAGCAGTTCTTC.

This chain joins TRBV6-5 and TRBJ1-3; 8 nucleotides line up with TRBD1. The germline CDR1 and CDR2 sequences are MNHEY and SVGAGI. V was clipped by 2 bases and J by 0 bases; unmatched bases: 3. The CDR3 runs 16 residues. The CDR3 region is CASSYTGGNSGNTIYF. The CDR3 DNA reads as TGTGCCAGCAGTTACACAGGGGGGAACTCTGGAAACACCATATATTTT.

V is TRBV4-1 and J is TRBJ1-4; D perhaps matches TRBD1 (6 bases). Germline V lookup: CDR1 MGHRA, CDR2 YSYEKL. V was pared by 4 bases and J by 5 bases, with 14 bases between. The CDR3 has 15 residues. The CDR3: CASSLPQGRNEKLFF. DNA for the CDR3: TGCGCCAGCAGCCTCCCACAGGGAAGAAATGAAAAACTGTTTTTT.

The V call is TRBV29-1, the J call TRBJ1-2, with 7 bases that match TRBD1. Looked up from germline, CDR1 is SQVTM and CDR2 is ANQGSEA. The CDR3 covers 17 residues. The junction had 15 bases not matched to a gene; V was cut back by 5 bases and J by 0 bases. The CDR3 DNA sequence: TGCAGCGTTCAGCTTATAACGAAGGACAGGACTAACTATGGCTACACCTTC. Encoded protein: CSVQLITKDRTNYGYTF.

The chain is built from TRBV6-2 or TRBV6-3 and TRBJ2-2; TRBD1 matches 10 bases. Germline trimming cut 4 bases from V and 6 bases from J; bases unmatched to any gene: 8. In germline, CDR1 is MNHEY, CDR2 SVGEGT. The length of the CDR3 is 16 residues. The CDR3 nucleotides read TGTGCCAGCAGTTCGCCGACAGGGGGCGCTTCCGGGGAGCTGTTTTTT. It specifies CASSSPTGGASGELFF.

The V and J genes are TRBV3-1 (or the pseudogene TRBV3-2) and TRBJ2-3; no definite D call. This CDR3 has 13 amino acids. The V gene lost 1 base and the J gene lost 5 bases, with 7 bases spanning the gap. Germline V CDR1 and CDR2: LGHDT, YNNKEL (reference sequence). CDR3 DNA sequence: TGTGCCAGCAGCCAAGTTCGCGGAGATACGCAGTATTTT. It specifies CASSQVRGDTQYF.

This clone has a single count. This chain joins TRBV15 and TRBJ1-1; a weak D match, TRBD1 (6 bases). V gave up 5 bases and J gave up 6 bases, with 19 bases separating them. The length of the CDR3 is 15 residues. Germline V lookup: CDR1 LNHNV, CDR2 YYDKDF (reference sequence). CDR3 sequence: CATSARRGASAEAFF. For the CDR3, the DNA is TGTGCCACCAGCGCCAGACGGGGGGCGAGTGCTGAAGCTTTCTTT.

This chain links TRBV11-2 with TRBJ1-2, with 8 nucleotides matching TRBD1. In germline, CDR1 is SGHAT, CDR2 FQNNGV. CDR3 length: 16 amino acids. V shed 1 base and J 0 bases; nucleotides not matched to a gene: 4. The CDR3 coding sequence is TGTGCCAGCAGCTTAGTCGACAGGGGTACTAACTATGGCTACACCTTC. Translated: CASSLVDRGTNYGYTF.

The genes are TRBV5-1 and TRBJ1-1; D is ambiguous. The CDR3 runs to 14 residues. Trimming shortened V by 1 base and J by 1 base, and 8 bases separated the two germline ends. Looked up from germline, CDR1 is SGHRS and CDR2 is YFSETQ. The CDR3 loop is CASSLYSQNTEAFF. The DNA for the CDR3 is TGCGCCAGCAGCTTGTACAGCCAGAACACTGAAGCTTTCTTT.

This sequence joins TRBV4-3 and TRBJ1-3; 12 nucleotides align to TRBD1. The CDR3 loop spans 19 amino acids. Germline V gene sequence: CDR1 LGHNA, CDR2 YSLEER. J gave up 3 bases and V 1 base, and 10 bases lay outside the gene matches. The CDR3 spells CASSQGVGTGGAGGNTIYF. The CDR3, as DNA: TGCGCCAGCAGCCAAGGGGTTGGGACAGGGGGCGCGGGTGGAAACACCATATATTTT.

V gene TRBV19 combines with J gene TRBJ2-7; TRBD1 aligns across 10 bases. This CDR3 has 15 amino acids. V gave up 4 bases and J gave up 2 bases; unmatched junction bases: 5. CDR1 is LNHDA and CDR2 is SQIVND in the germline V gene (reference sequence). CDR3 nucleotides: TGTGCCAGTAGTAAGGCGGGACAGGGGACCTACGAGCAGTACTTC. The encoded protein is CASSKAGQGTYEQYF. The full variable domain, with the rest looked up from reference TRBV19 and TRBJ2-7, is DGGITQSPKYLFRKEGQNVTLSCEQNLNHDAMYWYRQDPGQGLRLIYYSQIVNDFQKGDIAEGYSVSREKKESFPLTVTSAQKNPTAFYLCASSKAGQGTYEQYFGPGTRLTVT.